These 24 T cell receptor beta chains share one sample of origin, sequenced in a study of cytomegalovirus exposure and HLA in healthy donors (dated by TCRdb to the late 2010s). Library creation used the immunoSEQ multiplex PCR assay. Here the immuneACCESS table is served through TCRdb, limited to in-frame sequences with V and J called. Missing clones are a known gap in these copies; in checked studies unresolved V genes cover under half, and the rest lacks a known reason. This sample holds some 110,000 clones; 88% were observed only once. The top ten clonotypes cover about 1.8% of the sample. Material: PBMCs. These receptor sequences come from a man aged 18 to 35 in good health and CMV-seronegative.

This chain uses TRBV6-1 with TRBJ1-2; D gene uncertain. Trimming took 2 bases from V and 8 from J, leaving 12 bases between them. The CDR3 length is 13 residues. Germline CDR1 is MNHNS and CDR2 is SASEGT. The chain's CDR3 is CASSELGSGGYTF. The CDR3 nucleotides read TGTGCCAGCAGTGAACTGGGGTCGGGAGGCTACACCTTC.

The rearrangement joins TRBV29-1 to TRBJ1-2, with unresolved D. CDR1 SQVTM and CDR2 ANQGSEA come from the germline V gene. This CDR3 has 13 amino acids. The V end lost 0 bases, the J end lost 8 bases, and 13 bases lay between the germline ends. CDR3 coding DNA: TGCAGCGTTGAAGACTTGAGGGCTACGGGCTACACCTTC. Its protein is CSVEDLRATGYTF.

The chain recombines TRBV28 with TRBJ2-1, with 9 bases lining up with TRBD2. The V segment lost 2 bases and the J segment 3 bases; nucleotides outside the gene matches: 8. This CDR3 has 17 amino acids. The germline V gene encodes CDR1 MDHEN and CDR2 SYDVKM. CDR3 sequence reads: CASSLLSLAGVYNEQFF. CDR3 nucleotides: TGTGCCAGCAGTTTACTTTCACTAGCGGGTGTCTACAATGAGCAGTTCTTC.

The CDR3 loop is CASSENVGVFYEQYF. The CDR3 bases are TGTGCCAGCAGTGAAAATGTAGGGGTCTTCTACGAGCAGTACTTC. This rearrangement joins TRBV6-1 to TRBJ2-7, with D possibly matching TRBD1 (5 bases). The germline V gene has CDR1 MNHNS and CDR2 SASEGT. This CDR3 has 15 amino acids. V lost 2 bases, J lost 3 bases, and 14 bases lay in between.

This sequence joins TRBV6-5 and TRBJ1-1; the D is unclear. The length of the CDR3 is 15 residues. The germline CDR1 and CDR2 sequences are MNHEY and SVGAGI. V lost 6 bases to trimming and J lost 5 bases, with 19 bases between them. The CDR3 DNA sequence: TGTGCCAGCAGGGTAGCGGTGGGGTCCAGAACTGAAGCTTTCTTT. Translating it yields CASRVAVGSRTEAFF.

The chain joins TRBV4-2 to TRBJ2-3, with D tentatively TRBD2 (6 bases). V was shortened by 3 bases and J by 0 bases, with 13 bases between the two germline ends. CDR1 LGHNA and CDR2 YNFKEQ come from the germline V gene. This CDR3 has 16 amino acids. Written as DNA, the CDR3 is TGTGCCAGCAGCCAGGATAGCGGAATTAGCACAGATACGCAGTATTTT. It specifies CASSQDSGISTDTQYF.

The rearrangement links TRBV5-1 to TRBJ2-1; TRBD1 aligns across 7 bases. V dropped 4 bases and J dropped 1; count of bases not matched to a gene: 11. The CDR3 loop spans 17 amino acids. CDR1 and CDR2 (germline): SGHRS, YFSETQ. As DNA, the CDR3 is TGCGCCAGCAGCCCAACAGGGGCCAGTAGGTCCTACAATGAGCAGTTCTTC. Protein: CASSPTGASRSYNEQFF.

This clone is a singleton in its sample. The CDR3 region has the DNA TGTGCCAGCACCCGACTAGCGGGAGGGCGAAAGACCCAGTACTTC. It translates to CASTRLAGGRKTQYF. The chain links TRBV2 to TRBJ2-5, with 14 bases that match TRBD2. Germline V CDR1 and CDR2: SNHLY, FYNNEI. The V and J ends lost 7 bases and 6 bases, in that order; junction bases with no gene match: 7. This CDR3 spans 15 amino acids.

The V gene is TRBV12-5, the J gene TRBJ2-7, with D possibly matching TRBD1 (6 bases). V was trimmed by 5 bases and J by 6 bases, leaving 17 bases between them. Germline V lookup: CDR1 LGHNT, CDR2 FRNRAP. This CDR3 comprises 14 residues. CDR3 amino acids: CASGRPGTPLEQYF. The CDR3 DNA reads TGTGCTAGTGGTCGTCCTGGGACACCCCTCGAGCAGTACTTC. Combining the CDR3 with reference TRBV12-5 and TRBJ2-7 gives the whole variable domain DARVTQTPRHKVTEMGQEVTMRCQPILGHNTVFWYRQTMMQGLELLAYFRNRAPLDDSGMPKDRFSAEMPDATLATLKIQPSEPRDSAVYFCASGRPGTPLEQYFGPGTRLTVT.

The chain combines TRBV6-6 with TRBJ1-1, with a tentative D call TRBD1 (5 bases). Trimming left V 5 bases short and J 3 bases short, with 16 bases between. The CDR3 length is 15 residues. CDR1 is MNHNY and CDR2 is SVGAGI in the germline V gene (reference sequence). This CDR3 reads CASSPQGSWDTEAFF. CDR3 in DNA: TGTGCCAGCAGTCCCCAGGGTTCATGGGACACTGAAGCTTTCTTT.

V gene TRBV11-2 combines with J gene TRBJ2-7; no clear D gene. V lost 4 bases and J lost 5, with 15 bases in between. Germline V gene data show CDR1 as SGHAT and CDR2 as FQNNGV. The CDR3 has 14 residues. CDR3 loop: CASSSNTKRHEQYF. The CDR3 coding sequence is TGTGCCAGCAGCTCCAACACTAAACGACACGAGCAGTACTTC. The entire variable domain, with the rest obtained from reference TRBV11-2 and TRBJ2-7, is as follows: EAGVAQSPRYKIIEKRQSVAFWCNPISGHATLYWYQQILGQGPKLLIQFQNNGVVDDSQLPKDRFSAERLKGVDSTLKIQPAKLEDSAVYLCASSSNTKRHEQYFGPGTRLTVT.

The chain is built from TRBV5-1 and TRBJ1-1; D is perhaps TRBD1 (5 bases). With 4 bases removed from V and 1 base from J, the gap between germline ends came to 11 bases. This CDR3 region has 14 residues. The germline V gene encodes CDR1 SGHRS and CDR2 YFSETQ. CDR3 residues: CASSLGRENTEAFF. The CDR3 DNA reads as TGCGCCAGCAGCCTCGGCAGGGAGAACACTGAAGCTTTCTTT. Variable domain in full (rest from reference TRBV5-1 and TRBJ1-1): KAGVTQTPRYLIKTRGQQVTLSCSPISGHRSVSWYQQTPGQGLQFLFEYFSETQRNKGNFPGRFSGRQFSNSRSEMNVSTLELGDSALYLCASSLGRENTEAFFGQGTRLTVV.

The chain has TRBV11-2 and TRBJ2-1, with D possibly matching TRBD2 (6 bases). The V gene lost 5 bases and the J gene lost 2 bases, with 13 bases spanning the gap. In germline, CDR1 is SGHAT, CDR2 FQNNGV. This CDR3 has 15 amino acids. The CDR3 loop reads CASSVRDFTYNEQFF. The CDR3 DNA follows: TGTGCCAGCAGCGTCCGGGACTTTACCTACAATGAGCAGTTCTTC.

This chain connects TRBV5-4 to TRBJ1-2; no reliable D call. The CDR3 is 15 residues long. The V gene's germline CDR1 is SGHNT and CDR2 YYREEE (reference sequence). V lost 2 bases, J lost 0 bases, and 11 bases lay in between. In DNA form, the CDR3 reads TGTGCCAGCAGCTTAGTTCGGGATTCTAACTATGGCTACACCTTC. Protein sequence: CASSLVRDSNYGYTF. The complete variable domain, with remaining parts taken from reference TRBV5-4 and TRBJ1-2, reads ETGVTQSPTHLIKTRGQQVTLRCSSQSGHNTVSWYQQALGQGPQFIFQYYREEENGRGNFPPRFSGLQFPNYSSELNVNALELDDSALYLCASSLVRDSNYGYTFGSGTRLTVV.

V gene TRBV2 combines with J gene TRBJ1-5, with D uncertain. The CDR3 loop spans 16 amino acids. Germline V CDR1 and CDR2: SNHLY, FYNNEI. Trimming cost V 4 bases and J 2 bases, with 15 bases left between them. The CDR3 coding sequence is TGTGCCAGCAGTGTGGCAAACTTGAGGGGCAATCAGCCCCAGCATTTT. Amino acids: CASSVANLRGNQPQHF.

The rearrangement joins TRBV5-1 to TRBJ2-1, with D possibly being TRBD2 (6 bases). Trimming shortened V by 0 bases and J by 1 base, and 8 bases separated the two germline ends. Germline CDR1 is SGHRS and CDR2 is YFSETQ. The CDR3 contains 15 residues. The CDR3 coding sequence is TGCGCCAGCAGCTTGGTAGCGGAATCCTACAATGAGCAGTTCTTC. This encodes CASSLVAESYNEQFF.

The rearrangement joins TRBV28 to TRBJ1-2; D unclear. Trimming stripped 2 bases from V and 2 bases from J, with 9 bases between. Germline V gene sequence: CDR1 MDHEN, CDR2 SYDVKM. CDR3 length equals 14 residues. DNA of the CDR3: TGTGCCAGCAGTTTAGGCGGTGGAAACTATGGCTACACCTTC. This codes for CASSLGGGNYGYTF.

This clone occurred once. The chain uses TRBV7-2 and TRBJ2-3; 7 nucleotides match TRBD2. The germline V gene encodes CDR1 SGHTA and CDR2 FQGNSA. CDR3 length: 15 amino acids. Trimming took 5 bases from V and 1 from J; bases not matched to a gene: 6. The CDR3 sequence is CASSPHAGGTDTQYF. The CDR3 nucleotides are TGTGCCAGCAGCCCCCATGCGGGGGGCACAGATACGCAGTATTTT.

The V and J genes are TRBV28 and TRBJ1-1; D may be TRBD1 (6 bases). V was trimmed by 7 bases and J by 6 bases, leaving 21 bases between them. The CDR3 runs to 15 residues. Germline V gene lookup returns CDR1 MDHEN and CDR2 SYDVKM. CDR3: CASTNGGGWAAEAFF. The CDR3 coding sequence is TGTGCCAGCACCAACGGGGGGGGCTGGGCGGCTGAAGCTTTCTTT.

V gene TRBV28 combines with J gene TRBJ2-1; TRBD1 is a possible D gene (6 bases). Per germline, CDR1 MDHEN and CDR2 SYDVKM. CDR3 length: 21 residues. With 1 base removed from V and 0 bases from J, the gap between germline ends came to 25 bases. CDR3 nucleotide sequence: TGTGCCAGCAGTTTATCCCTACTTACCGAATGGACAGCCAACTCCTACAATGAGCAGTTCTTC. Encoded protein: CASSLSLLTEWTANSYNEQFF.

The chain combines TRBV6-1 with TRBJ2-7; 7 bases match TRBD2. Per germline, CDR1 MNHNS and CDR2 SASEGT. This CDR3 region has 15 residues. After removal of 5 bases from V and 5 bases from J, the junction contained 12 bases not matched to a gene. The CDR3 sequence: CASSIRGGGIHEQYF. CDR3 coding DNA: TGTGCCAGCAGTATACGCGGGGGAGGTATCCACGAGCAGTACTTC.

This clone was counted a few times. The genes are TRBV7-2 and TRBJ1-3; D not certain. This CDR3 has 11 residues. In germline, CDR1 is SGHTA, CDR2 FQGNSA. The germline V and J ends were trimmed by 2 bases and 7 bases, with 3 bases remaining between them. DNA of the CDR3: TGTGCCAGCAGCTTATCGAACACCATATATTTT. It is translated as CASSLSNTIYF. Complete variable domain (other parts from reference TRBV7-2 and TRBJ1-3): GAGVSQSPSNKVTEKGKDVELRCDPISGHTALYWYRQSLGQGLEFLIYFQGNSAPDKSGLPSDRFSAERTGGSVSTLTIQRTQQEDSAVYLCASSLSNTIYFGEGSWLTVV.

This clone showed up just once. The chain recombines TRBV7-8 with TRBJ2-6; D possibly corresponds to TRBD2 (5 bases). With 1 base removed from V and 4 bases from J, the gap between germline ends came to 14 bases. Germline CDR1 SGHVS, CDR2 FQNEAQ. The CDR3 runs 17 residues. The CDR3 DNA follows: TGTGCCAGCAGCTTAGTTTTGAGGGTATCCGGGGCCAACGTCCTGACTTTC. Protein sequence: CASSLVLRVSGANVLTF.

V is TRBV5-5 and J is TRBJ2-7, with 12 bases lining up with TRBD2. The J segment lost 11 bases and the V segment lost 0 bases, leaving 9 bases of the junction unmatched. The CDR3 is made up of 15 amino acids. The germline V gene has CDR1 SGHKS and CDR2 YYEKEE (reference sequence). The DNA for the CDR3 is TGTGCCAGCAGCTTGGTCCCCGGAGCTAGCGGGAGGGAGTACTTC. Protein sequence: CASSLVPGASGREYF.